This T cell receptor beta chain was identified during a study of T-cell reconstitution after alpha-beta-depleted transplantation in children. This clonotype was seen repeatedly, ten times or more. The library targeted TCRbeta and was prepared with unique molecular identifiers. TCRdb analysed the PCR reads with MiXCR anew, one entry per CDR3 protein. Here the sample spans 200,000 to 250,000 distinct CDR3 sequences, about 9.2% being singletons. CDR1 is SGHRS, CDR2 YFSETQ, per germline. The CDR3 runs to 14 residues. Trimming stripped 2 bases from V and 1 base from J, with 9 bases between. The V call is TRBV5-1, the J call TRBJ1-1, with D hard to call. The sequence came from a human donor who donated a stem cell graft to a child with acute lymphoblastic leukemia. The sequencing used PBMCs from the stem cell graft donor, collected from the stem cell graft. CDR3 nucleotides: TGCGCCAGCAGCTTATCCCTCACGAACACTGAAGCTTTCTTT. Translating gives CASSLSLTNTEAFF.